This T cell receptor (beta chain) was retrieved from a study of immune characteristics of hereditary and idiopathic chronic pancreatitis. General study points: Gene families like TRBV10, TRBV19, TRBV23 and TRBV5 were used differently between subtypes. This study excluded chronic pancreatitis caused by alcohol use.

Of note for this clone: Its antigen is undetermined.

Control tissue came from deceased donors without known pancreatic disease. TCRdb's copy holds only in-frame clones and misses some; the assay was immunoSEQ multiplex PCR. The data show over 350 clones, about 65% seen once. The V end lost 6 bases, the J end lost 6 bases, and 21 bases lay between the germline ends. The CDR3 consists of 16 residues. The germline V gene encodes CDR1 SEHNR and CDR2 FQNEAQ (reference sequence). Sequencing was performed on pancreas tissue. The chain employs TRBV7-9 and TRBJ2-1; D may be TRBD2 (5 bases). This receptor was obtained from a human donor who was a deceased organ donor serving as a healthy control. In nucleotides, the CDR3 is TGTGCCAGCAGGACCATCTCCCTAGCTCGGAGCAATGAGCAGTTCTTC. Amino acid sequence: CASRTISLARSNEQFF.